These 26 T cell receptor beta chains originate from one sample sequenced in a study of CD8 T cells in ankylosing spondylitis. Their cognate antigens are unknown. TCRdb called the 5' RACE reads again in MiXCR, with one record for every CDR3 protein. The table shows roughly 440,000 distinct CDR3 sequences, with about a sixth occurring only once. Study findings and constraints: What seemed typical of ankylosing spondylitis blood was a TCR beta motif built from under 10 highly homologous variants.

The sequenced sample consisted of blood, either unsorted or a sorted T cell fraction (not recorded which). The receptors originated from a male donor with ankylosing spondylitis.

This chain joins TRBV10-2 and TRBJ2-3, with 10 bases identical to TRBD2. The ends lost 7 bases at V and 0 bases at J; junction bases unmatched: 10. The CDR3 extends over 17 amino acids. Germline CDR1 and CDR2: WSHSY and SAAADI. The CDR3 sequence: CASKWGLAGASTDTQYF. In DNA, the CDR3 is TGCGCCAGCAAGTGGGGCCTAGCGGGGGCTAGCACAGATACGCAGTATTTT.

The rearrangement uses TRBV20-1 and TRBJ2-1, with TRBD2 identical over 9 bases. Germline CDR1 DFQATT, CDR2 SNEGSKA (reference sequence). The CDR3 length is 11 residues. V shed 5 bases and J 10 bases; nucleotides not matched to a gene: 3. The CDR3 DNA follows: TGCAGTGCTGGGACTAGCTTGGAGCAGTTCTTC. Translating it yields CSAGTSLEQFF.

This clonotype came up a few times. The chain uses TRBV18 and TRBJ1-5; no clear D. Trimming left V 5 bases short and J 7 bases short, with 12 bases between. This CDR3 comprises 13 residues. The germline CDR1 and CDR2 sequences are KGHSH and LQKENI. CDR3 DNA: TGTGCCAGCTCAGATGGGCCAGGACAGCCCCAGCATTTT. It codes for CASSDGPGQPQHF. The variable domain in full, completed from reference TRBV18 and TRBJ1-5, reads NAGVMQNPRHLVRRRGQEARLRCSPMKGHSHVYWYRQLPEEGLKFMVYLQKENIIDESGMPKERFSAEFPKEGPSILRIQQVVRGDSAAYFCASSDGPGQPQHFGDGTRLSIL.

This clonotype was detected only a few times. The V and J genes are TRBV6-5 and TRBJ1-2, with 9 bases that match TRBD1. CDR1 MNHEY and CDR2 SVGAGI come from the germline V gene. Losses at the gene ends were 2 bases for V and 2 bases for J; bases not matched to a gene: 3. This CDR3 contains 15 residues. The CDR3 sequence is CASSYQGQGNYGYTF. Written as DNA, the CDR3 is TGTGCCAGCAGTTACCAGGGACAGGGCAACTATGGCTACACCTTC.

The CDR3 nucleotides are TGTGCCAGCAGCTACCGGACTAGCGGACGCACAGATACGCAGTATTTT. Its protein product is CASSYRTSGRTDTQYF. The V and J genes are TRBV9 and TRBJ2-3, with 10 positions matching TRBD2. Germline V lookup: CDR1 SGDLS, CDR2 YYNGEE. With V trimmed by 4 bases and J by 1 base, 6 bases remained unmatched. The CDR3 consists of 16 residues.

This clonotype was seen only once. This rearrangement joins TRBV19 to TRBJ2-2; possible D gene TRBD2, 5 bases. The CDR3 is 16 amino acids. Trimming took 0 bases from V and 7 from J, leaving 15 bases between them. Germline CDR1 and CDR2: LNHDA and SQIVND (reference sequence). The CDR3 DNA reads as TGTGCCAGTAGTATAGAATGGCGGGTGCCCCGCGGGGAGCTGTTTTTT. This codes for CASSIEWRVPRGELFF.

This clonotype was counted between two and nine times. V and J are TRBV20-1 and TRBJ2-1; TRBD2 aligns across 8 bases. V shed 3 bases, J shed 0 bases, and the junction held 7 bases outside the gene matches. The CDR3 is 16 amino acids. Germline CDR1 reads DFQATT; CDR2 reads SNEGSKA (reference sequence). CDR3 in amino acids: CSARRAGDGSYNEQFF. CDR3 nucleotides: TGCAGTGCTAGGCGAGCGGGGGATGGCTCCTACAATGAGCAGTTCTTC.

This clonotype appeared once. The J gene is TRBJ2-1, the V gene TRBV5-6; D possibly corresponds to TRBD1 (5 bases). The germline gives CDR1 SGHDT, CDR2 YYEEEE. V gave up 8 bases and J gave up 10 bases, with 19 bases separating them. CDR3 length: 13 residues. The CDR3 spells CARGLGLSREQFF. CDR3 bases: TGTGCCAGGGGCTTGGGGCTCTCTCGGGAGCAGTTCTTC.

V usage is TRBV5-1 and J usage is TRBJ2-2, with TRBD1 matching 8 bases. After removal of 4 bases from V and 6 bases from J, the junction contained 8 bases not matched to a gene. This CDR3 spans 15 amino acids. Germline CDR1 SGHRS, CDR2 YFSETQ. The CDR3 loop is CASSVQGAEAGELFF. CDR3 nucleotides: TGCGCCAGCAGCGTGCAGGGGGCGGAGGCCGGGGAGCTGTTTTTT.

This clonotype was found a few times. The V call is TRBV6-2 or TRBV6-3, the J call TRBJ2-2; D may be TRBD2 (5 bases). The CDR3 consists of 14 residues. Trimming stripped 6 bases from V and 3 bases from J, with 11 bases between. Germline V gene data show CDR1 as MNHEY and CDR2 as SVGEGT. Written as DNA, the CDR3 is TGTGCCAGCAGCCCTGGACTGCACACCGGGGAGCTGTTTTTT. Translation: CASSPGLHTGELFF.

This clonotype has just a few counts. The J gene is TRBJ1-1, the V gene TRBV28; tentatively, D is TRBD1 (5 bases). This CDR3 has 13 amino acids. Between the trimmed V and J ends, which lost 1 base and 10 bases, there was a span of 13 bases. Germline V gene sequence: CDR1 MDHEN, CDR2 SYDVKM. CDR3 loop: CASSLYGSGGAFF. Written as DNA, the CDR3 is TGTGCCAGCAGTTTATACGGCAGCGGGGGAGCTTTCTTT.

CDR3 coding DNA: TGTGCCAGCAGCTTGTTGGGGGCCGGGGACACCGGGGAGCTGTTTTTT. Protein: CASSLLGAGDTGELFF. The chain couples TRBV7-2 to TRBJ2-2, with D possibly matching TRBD1 (6 bases). V lost 3 bases, J lost 3 bases, and 14 bases lay in between. This CDR3 is 16 amino acids long. CDR1 is SGHTA, CDR2 FQGNSA, per germline.

The CDR3 DNA reads TGTGCCAGCAGCCAGGCACAGGGCTATGGCTACACCTTC. Its translation: CASSQAQGYGYTF. J is TRBJ1-2 and V is TRBV3-1, with a weak D call TRBD1 (6 bases). The CDR3 consists of 13 residues. Deletions cut 3 bases from V and 4 bases from J, with 9 bases between. CDR1 LGHDT and CDR2 YNNKEL come from the germline V gene (reference sequence).

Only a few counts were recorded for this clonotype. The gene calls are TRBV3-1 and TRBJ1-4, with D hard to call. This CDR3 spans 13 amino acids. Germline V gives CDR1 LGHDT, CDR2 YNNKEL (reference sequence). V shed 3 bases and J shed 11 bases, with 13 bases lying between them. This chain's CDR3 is CASSQNLPGKLFF. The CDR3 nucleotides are TGTGCCAGCAGCCAGAACCTCCCGGGGAAACTGTTTTTT. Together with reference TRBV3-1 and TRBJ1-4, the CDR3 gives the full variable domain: DTAVSQTPKYLVTQMGNDKSIKCEQNLGHDTMYWYKQDSKKFLKIMFSYNNKELIINETVPNRFSPKSPDKAHLNLHINSLELGDSAVYFCASSQNLPGKLFFGSGTQLSVL.

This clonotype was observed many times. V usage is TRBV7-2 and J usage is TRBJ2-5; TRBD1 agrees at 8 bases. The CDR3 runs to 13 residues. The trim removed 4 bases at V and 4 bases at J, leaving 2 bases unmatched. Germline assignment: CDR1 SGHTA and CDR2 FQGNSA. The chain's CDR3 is CASSSDRGETQYF. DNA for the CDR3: TGTGCCAGCAGCTCCGACAGGGGAGAGACCCAGTACTTC.

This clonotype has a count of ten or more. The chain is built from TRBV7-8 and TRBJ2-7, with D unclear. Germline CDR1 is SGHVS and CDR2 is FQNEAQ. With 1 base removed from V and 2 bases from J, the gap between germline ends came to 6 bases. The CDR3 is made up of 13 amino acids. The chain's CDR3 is CASSLDSPYEQYF. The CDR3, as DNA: TGTGCCAGCAGCTTAGACTCCCCCTACGAGCAGTACTTC. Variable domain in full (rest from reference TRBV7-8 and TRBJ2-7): GAGVSQSPRYKVAKRGQDVALRCDPISGHVSLFWYQQALGQGPEFLTYFQNEAQLDKSGLPSDRFFAERPEGSVSTLKIQRTQQEDSAVYLCASSLDSPYEQYFGPGTRLTVT.

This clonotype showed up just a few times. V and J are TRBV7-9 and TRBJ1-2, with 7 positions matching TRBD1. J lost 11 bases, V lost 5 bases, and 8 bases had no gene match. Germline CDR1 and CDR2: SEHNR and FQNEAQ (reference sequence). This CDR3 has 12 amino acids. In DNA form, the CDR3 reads TGTGCCAGCAGCCCGCCGGGGACAGATTACACCTTC. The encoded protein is CASSPPGTDYTF.

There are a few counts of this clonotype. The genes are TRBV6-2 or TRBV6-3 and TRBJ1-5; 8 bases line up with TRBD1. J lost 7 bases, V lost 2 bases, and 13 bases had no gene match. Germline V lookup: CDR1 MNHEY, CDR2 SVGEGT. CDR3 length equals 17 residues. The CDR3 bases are TGTGCCAGCAGTTACCGTTCAGGGGGCGCCTCGTGGCAGCCCCAGCATTTT. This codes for CASSYRSGGASWQPQHF.

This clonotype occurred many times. The CDR3 region has the DNA TGTGCCAGCAGCTTACAGGAGGGAAACTACGAGCAGTACTTC. It translates to CASSLQEGNYEQYF. The J gene is TRBJ2-7, the V gene TRBV7-2; D is perhaps TRBD2 (6 bases). V was trimmed by 2 bases and J by 3 bases, leaving 11 bases between them. The CDR3 runs 14 residues. Germline V gene sequence: CDR1 SGHTA, CDR2 FQGNSA.

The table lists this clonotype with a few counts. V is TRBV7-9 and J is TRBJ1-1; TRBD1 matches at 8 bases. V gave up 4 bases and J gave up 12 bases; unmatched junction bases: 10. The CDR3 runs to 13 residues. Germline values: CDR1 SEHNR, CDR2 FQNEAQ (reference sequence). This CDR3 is CASSSRTGYSTFF. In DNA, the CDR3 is TGTGCCAGCAGCTCCCGGACAGGGTATTCGACTTTCTTT.

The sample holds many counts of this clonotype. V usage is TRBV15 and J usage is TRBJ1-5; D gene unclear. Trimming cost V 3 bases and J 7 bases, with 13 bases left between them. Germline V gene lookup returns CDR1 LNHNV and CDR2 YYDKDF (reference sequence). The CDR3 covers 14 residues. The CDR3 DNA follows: TGTGCCACCAGCAGTGACAATACGGGGCAGCCCCAGCATTTT. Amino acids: CATSSDNTGQPQHF.

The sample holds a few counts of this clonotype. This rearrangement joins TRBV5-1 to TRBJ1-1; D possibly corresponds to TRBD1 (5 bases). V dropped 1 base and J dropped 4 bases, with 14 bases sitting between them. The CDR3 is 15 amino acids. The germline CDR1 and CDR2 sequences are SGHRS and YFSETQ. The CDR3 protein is CASSLSTGTATEAFF. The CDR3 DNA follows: TGCGCCAGCAGCTTGTCGACCGGGACGGCCACTGAAGCTTTCTTT.

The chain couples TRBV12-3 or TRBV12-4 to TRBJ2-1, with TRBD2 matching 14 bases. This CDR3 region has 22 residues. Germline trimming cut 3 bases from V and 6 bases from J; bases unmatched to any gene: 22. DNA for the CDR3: TGTGCCAGCAGTTTCTGGGGAGCCTTTCGGCCGACTAGCGGGAGGGCTGGCAATGAGCAGTTCTTC. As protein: CASSFWGAFRPTSGRAGNEQFF.

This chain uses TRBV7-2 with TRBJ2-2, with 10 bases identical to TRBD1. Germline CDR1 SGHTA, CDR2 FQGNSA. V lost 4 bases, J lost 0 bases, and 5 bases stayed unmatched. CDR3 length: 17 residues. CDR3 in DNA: TGTGCCAGCAGCTCGGGACAGGGGTTAGCGAACACCGGGGAGCTGTTTTTT. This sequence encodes CASSSGQGLANTGELFF.

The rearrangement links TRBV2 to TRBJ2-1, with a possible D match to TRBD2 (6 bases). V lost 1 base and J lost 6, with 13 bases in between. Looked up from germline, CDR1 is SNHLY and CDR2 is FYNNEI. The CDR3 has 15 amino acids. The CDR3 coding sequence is TGTGCCAGCAGTGAAGGGGGGGTAGCAGGCAATGAGCAGTTCTTC. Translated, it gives CASSEGGVAGNEQFF.

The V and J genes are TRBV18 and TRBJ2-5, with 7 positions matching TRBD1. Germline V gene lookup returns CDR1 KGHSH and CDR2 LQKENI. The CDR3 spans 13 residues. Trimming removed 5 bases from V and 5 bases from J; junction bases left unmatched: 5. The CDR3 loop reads CASSSQQGETQYF. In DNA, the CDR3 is TGTGCCAGCTCATCGCAACAGGGGGAGACCCAGTACTTC.